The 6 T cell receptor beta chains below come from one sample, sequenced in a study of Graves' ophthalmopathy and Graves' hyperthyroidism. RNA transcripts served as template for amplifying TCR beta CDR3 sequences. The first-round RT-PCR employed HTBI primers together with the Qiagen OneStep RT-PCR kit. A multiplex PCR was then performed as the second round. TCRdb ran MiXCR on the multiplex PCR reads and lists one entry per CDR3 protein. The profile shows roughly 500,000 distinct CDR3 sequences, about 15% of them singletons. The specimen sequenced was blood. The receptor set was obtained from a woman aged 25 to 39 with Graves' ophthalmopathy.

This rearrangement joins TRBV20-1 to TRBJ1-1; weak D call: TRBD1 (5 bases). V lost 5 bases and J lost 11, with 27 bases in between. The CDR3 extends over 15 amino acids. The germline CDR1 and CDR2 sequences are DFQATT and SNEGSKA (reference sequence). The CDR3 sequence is CSAQELGLRLGDAFF. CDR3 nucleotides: TGCAGTGCTCAGGAGTTAGGACTACGATTGGGGGATGCTTTCTTT.

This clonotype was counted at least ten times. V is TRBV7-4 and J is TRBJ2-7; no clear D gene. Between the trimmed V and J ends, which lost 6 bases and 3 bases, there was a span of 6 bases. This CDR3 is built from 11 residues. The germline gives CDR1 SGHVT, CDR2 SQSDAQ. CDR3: CASRRFYEQYF. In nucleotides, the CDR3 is TGTGCCAGCAGGAGGTTCTACGAGCAGTACTTC.

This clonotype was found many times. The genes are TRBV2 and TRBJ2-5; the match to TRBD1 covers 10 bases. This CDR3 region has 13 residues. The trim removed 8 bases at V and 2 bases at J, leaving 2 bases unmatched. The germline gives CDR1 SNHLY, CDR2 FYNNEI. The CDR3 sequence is CASGDRGQETQYF. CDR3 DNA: TGTGCCAGCGGGGACAGGGGACAAGAGACCCAGTACTTC. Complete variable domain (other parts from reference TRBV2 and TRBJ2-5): EPEVTQTPSHQVTQMGQEVILRCVPISNHLYFYWYRQILGQKVEFLVSFYNNEISEKSEIFDDQFSVERPDGSNFTLKIRSTKLEDSAMYFCASGDRGQETQYFGPGTRLLVL.

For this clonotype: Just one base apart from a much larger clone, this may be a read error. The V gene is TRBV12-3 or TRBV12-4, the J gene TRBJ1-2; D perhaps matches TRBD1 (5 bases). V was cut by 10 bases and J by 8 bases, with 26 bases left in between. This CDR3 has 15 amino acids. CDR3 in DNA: TGTGCCATCTCCATTTCCGGGGCAGAGGGTTACGGCTACACCTTC. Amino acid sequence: CAISISGAEGYGYTF.

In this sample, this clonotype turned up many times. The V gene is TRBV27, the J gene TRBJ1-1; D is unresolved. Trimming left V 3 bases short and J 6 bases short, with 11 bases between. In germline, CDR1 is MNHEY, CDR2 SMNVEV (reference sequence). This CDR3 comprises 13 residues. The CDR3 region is CASSLSPTSEAFF. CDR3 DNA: TGTGCCAGCAGTTTGTCTCCGACGTCTGAAGCTTTCTTT.

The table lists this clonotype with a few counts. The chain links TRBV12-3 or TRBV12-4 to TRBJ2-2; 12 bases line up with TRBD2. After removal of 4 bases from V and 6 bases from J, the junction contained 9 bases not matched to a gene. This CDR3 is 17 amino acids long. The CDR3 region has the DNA TGTGCCAGCAGTTGGGCGAGACTAGCGGGAGACCCCGGGGAGCTGTTTTTT. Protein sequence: CASSWARLAGDPGELFF.